Each of the 18 T cell receptor beta chains below was sequenced from the same sample in a study of T-cell memory formation after mild COVID-19. TCRdb re-analysed the 5' RACE reads in MiXCR, keeping a single row per CDR3 protein. The table has roughly 150,000 distinct CDR3 sequences, 14% to 15% seen once. The material sequenced was PBMCs or a T cell subset sorted from them (not recorded which). These receptors came from an adult woman who had mild COVID-19 (a few samples of this study predate the infection). Cell type and time point are not known.

The chain is built from TRBV4-1 and TRBJ2-1; TRBD2 aligns across 12 bases. Germline-derived CDR1 and CDR2 are MGHRA and YSYEKL. CDR3 length: 17 amino acids. The J segment lost 4 bases and the V segment lost 0 bases, leaving 4 bases of the junction unmatched. Here the CDR3 reads CASSQDLLAGGYNEQFF. CDR3 bases: TGCGCCAGCAGCCAAGATCTGCTAGCGGGAGGGTACAATGAGCAGTTCTTC.

This clonotype was seen more than once but under ten times. The chain employs TRBV7-9 and TRBJ1-2, with TRBD1 matching 7 bases. The CDR3 is made up of 17 amino acids. Germline V gives CDR1 SEHNR, CDR2 FQNEAQ (reference sequence). After removal of 0 bases from V and 7 bases from J, the junction contained 14 bases not matched to a gene. This CDR3 reads CASSLAPLGQQMSGYTF. DNA of the CDR3: TGTGCCAGCAGCTTAGCCCCCTTGGGACAGCAAATGAGTGGCTACACCTTC.

J is TRBJ1-1 and V is TRBV7-9; tentative D call: TRBD1 (6 bases). This CDR3 region has 15 residues. V shed 5 bases and J shed 3 bases, with 16 bases lying between them. Germline CDR1 and CDR2: SEHNR and FQNEAQ (reference sequence). Written as DNA, the CDR3 is TGTGCCAGCAGCCCCCCCCAGGGGTTAGACACTGAAGCTTTCTTT. The encoded protein is CASSPPQGLDTEAFF.

This clonotype was seen more than once but under ten times. This chain links TRBV12-3 or TRBV12-4 with TRBJ2-2; 10 bases line up with TRBD1. V dropped 6 bases and J dropped 10; count of bases not matched to a gene: 8. This CDR3 is 14 amino acids long. The DNA for the CDR3 is TGTGCCAGCAGCAAAGGACAGGGGGTCGCGGAGCTGTTTTTT. This translates into CASSKGQGVAELFF.

This clonotype appeared a few times. The chain carries TRBV2 and TRBJ2-5; 9 bases are a match to TRBD2. The J segment lost 10 bases and the V segment lost 4 bases, leaving 7 bases of the junction unmatched. Per the germline V gene, CDR1 is SNHLY and CDR2 is FYNNEI. This CDR3 region has 13 residues. The CDR3 coding sequence is TGTGCCAGCAGTGTAGTAGCGGGGGAAAGCCAGTACTTC. Translated, it gives CASSVVAGESQYF.

This clonotype showed up just a few times. V gene TRBV11-3 combines with J gene TRBJ2-2, with D hard to call. Germline V gives CDR1 SGHNT, CDR2 YENEEA. V shed 1 base and J shed 7 bases, with 4 bases lying between them. This CDR3 is 12 amino acids long. CDR3 DNA sequence: TGTGCCAGCAGCTTAGGGTACGGGGAGCTGTTTTTT. As protein: CASSLGYGELFF.

This clonotype was picked up a small number of times. The chain has TRBV3-1 and TRBJ2-1; maybe TRBD2 (5 bases). The V and J ends lost 2 bases and 7 bases respectively, with 12 bases between them. Germline assignment: CDR1 LGHDT and CDR2 YNNKEL (reference sequence). The CDR3 runs 14 residues. The CDR3 bases are TGTGCCAGCAGCCAAAGTTCCGGGAAGAATGAGCAGTTCTTC. This codes for CASSQSSGKNEQFF.

The chain recombines TRBV7-6 with TRBJ1-1; D remains ambiguous. Trimming shortened V by 1 base and J by 1 base, and 7 bases separated the two germline ends. Germline V lookup: CDR1 SGHVS, CDR2 FNYEAQ. CDR3 length equals 14 residues. The CDR3 coding sequence is TGTGCCAGCAGCTTAGAACAGTCGAACACTGAAGCTTTCTTT. Its protein is CASSLEQSNTEAFF.

The genes are TRBV30 and TRBJ1-5; TRBD1 might be the D (6 bases). The germline V and J ends were trimmed by 0 bases and 3 bases, with 9 bases remaining between them. The CDR3 is 14 residues long. Germline lookup yields CDR1 GTSNPN and CDR2 SVGIG (reference sequence). The CDR3 region has the DNA TGTGCCTGGAGTGTTGGGGGGCCCAATCAGCCCCAGCATTTT. Amino acid sequence: CAWSVGGPNQPQHF.

This clonotype was seen only a few times. This chain joins TRBV7-9 and TRBJ1-1, with D hard to call. This CDR3 is built from 14 residues. The V gene's germline CDR1 is SEHNR and CDR2 FQNEAQ (reference sequence). V lost 1 base, J lost 5 bases, and 11 bases lay in between. The CDR3 bases are TGTGCCAGCAGCTTAGAGAGGACGAGGACTGAAGCTTTCTTT. Its protein product is CASSLERTRTEAFF.

V and J are TRBV7-3 and TRBJ1-2; 9 positions agree with TRBD1. Per germline, CDR1 SGHTA and CDR2 FQGTGA. V lost 3 bases, J lost 8 bases, and 7 bases stayed unmatched. This CDR3 is 14 amino acids long. As DNA, the CDR3 is TGTGCCAGCAGCTTGGGAGGACAGGGGCTAGGCTACACCTTC. Protein sequence: CASSLGGQGLGYTF.

The chain is built from TRBV6-5 and TRBJ2-1, with D possibly being TRBD1 (5 bases). Germline V lookup: CDR1 MNHEY, CDR2 SVGAGI. The CDR3 has 15 amino acids. V was trimmed by 6 bases and J by 3 bases, leaving 15 bases between them. The CDR3 sequence is CASSLGQGNYNEQFF. CDR3 bases: TGTGCCAGCAGCCTGGGGCAGGGAAACTACAATGAGCAGTTCTTC.

A few counts support this clonotype. The chain recombines TRBV5-1 with TRBJ2-6; D uncertain. The CDR3 consists of 16 residues. Trimming cost V 4 bases and J 0 bases, with 11 bases left between them. Germline assignment: CDR1 SGHRS and CDR2 YFSETQ. The CDR3 DNA sequence: TGCGCCAGCAGCGTGGACGGCAACTCTGGGGCCAACGTCCTGACTTTC. It yields the protein CASSVDGNSGANVLTF.

This chain connects TRBV12-3 or TRBV12-4 to TRBJ2-7; no clear D. The CDR3 has 13 amino acids. Trimming took 4 bases from V and 2 from J, leaving 9 bases between them. CDR3 loop: CASSSEVPYEQYF. CDR3 nucleotides: TGTGCCAGCAGTTCCGAGGTCCCCTACGAGCAGTACTTC.

The chain uses TRBV3-1 and TRBJ2-3, with TRBD2 matching over 8 bases. This CDR3 is 17 amino acids long. The ends lost 2 bases at V and 2 bases at J; junction bases unmatched: 9. Germline V lookup: CDR1 LGHDT, CDR2 YNNKEL (reference sequence). CDR3 amino acids: CASSQLLAGTSTDTQYF. In DNA, the CDR3 is TGTGCCAGCAGCCAACTCTTAGCGGGGACCTCCACAGATACGCAGTATTTT.

This clonotype has more than one count but fewer than ten. The chain is built from TRBV7-9 and TRBJ2-1; 8 bases fit TRBD2. V lost 5 bases and J lost 2; bases outside the gene matches: 11. The germline gives CDR1 SEHNR, CDR2 FQNEAQ (reference sequence). This CDR3 comprises 17 residues. CDR3 amino acids: CASSPSVGSGTYNEQFF. The CDR3 DNA reads as TGTGCCAGCAGCCCTTCCGTAGGTAGCGGGACCTACAATGAGCAGTTCTTC.

The chain uses TRBV4-1 and TRBJ2-3; TRBD2 matches at 12 bases. V lost 1 base, J lost 2 bases, and 7 bases stayed unmatched. There are 18 residues in the CDR3. Germline V CDR1 and CDR2: MGHRA, YSYEKL. DNA of the CDR3: TGCGCCAGCAGCCAAGGACCGACTAGCGGGGGATACACAGATACGCAGTATTTT. It yields the protein CASSQGPTSGGYTDTQYF.

This clonotype was seen many times. The chain employs TRBV7-9 and TRBJ2-3; D may match TRBD1 or TRBD2 (5 bases each). In germline, CDR1 is SEHNR, CDR2 FQNEAQ (reference sequence). CDR3 length: 18 residues. V lost 4 bases and J lost 3, with 23 bases in between. The CDR3 spells CASSSTGRWGEGTDTQYF. The CDR3, as DNA: TGTGCCAGCAGCTCCACCGGGCGCTGGGGAGAGGGGACAGATACGCAGTATTTT.